The 26 T cell receptor beta chains reported below all come from one sample, sequenced in a study of spatial heterogeneity in lung cancer. In TCRdb, the 5' RACE reads were re-called with MiXCR into one record per CDR3 protein. Altogether around 13,000 distinct CDR3 sequences are present, approximately 15% being singletons, with the ten largest covering 35% to 45%. Time point defined: sample taken at primary tumor resection. The study sequenced unsorted whole RNA from tumor, nontumor lung or frozen PBMC. The source was PBMCs, collected at surgery. The receptor set was obtained from a male donor with early-stage non-small cell lung cancer.

This clonotype rates as medium-sized. Mismatch with germline at one junction end may stem from a read error. The chain employs TRBV7-7 and TRBJ2-5, with D perhaps being TRBD1 or TRBD2 (5 bases each). Germline CDR1 is SSHAT and CDR2 is FNYEAQ (reference sequence). The CDR3 totals 14 residues. CDR3 DNA sequence: TGTGCTAGCAGCCCATCGGGACGGCAAGAGACCCAGTACTTC. Translating it yields CASSPSGRQETQYF.

This clonotype was seen only a few times. CDR3 bases: TGCAGTGCTAGAGATGTCTCCGCAATGTACGGAGATACGCAGTATTTT. Translated: CSARDVSAMYGDTQYF. V is TRBV20-1 and J is TRBJ2-3, with D hard to call. Trimming cost V 0 bases and J 5 bases, with 18 bases left between them. Germline loops: CDR1 DFQATT, CDR2 SNEGSKA (reference sequence). The CDR3 sequence is 16 residues long.

This sequence joins TRBV6-6 and TRBJ2-5; perhaps TRBD2 as D (5 bases). The CDR3 length is 14 residues. Trimming shortened V by 2 bases and J by 2 bases, and 9 bases separated the two germline ends. The V gene's germline CDR1 is MNHNY and CDR2 SVGAGI (reference sequence). The CDR3 nucleotides read TGTGCCAGCAGTTACATTACTAGACAAGAGACCCAGTACTTC. Translation: CASSYITRQETQYF.

This clonotype was detected only a few times. V and J are TRBV6-2 or TRBV6-3 and TRBJ1-5; D not resolved. The germline gives CDR1 MNHEY, CDR2 SVGEGT. Trimming shortened V by 5 bases and J by 9 bases, and 14 bases separated the two germline ends. This CDR3 has 13 residues. The CDR3 loop reads CASSDLTRSPQHF. In DNA, the CDR3 is TGTGCCAGCAGTGACTTGACGAGATCGCCCCAGCATTTT.

This clonotype has ten or more counts. The J gene is TRBJ1-2, the V gene TRBV29-1, with D possibly matching TRBD1 (6 bases). This CDR3 has 13 residues. V was shortened by 7 bases and J by 2 bases, with 14 bases between the two germline ends. Germline V CDR1 and CDR2: SQVTM, ANQGSEA. The CDR3 nucleotides read TGCAGCGCTCGAGGGGGAGGCAACTATGGCTACACCTTC. Translated: CSARGGGNYGYTF.

This clonotype was seen at least ten times. This chain links TRBV5-1 with TRBJ2-7; the D gene is possibly TRBD1 (5 bases). V was clipped by 4 bases and J by 0 bases, with 11 bases between them. Germline V gene lookup returns CDR1 SGHRS and CDR2 YFSETQ. The CDR3 length is 14 residues. CDR3 coding DNA: TGCGCCAGCAGCCGAACAGGTCCCTCCTACGAGCAGTACTTC. It encodes CASSRTGPSYEQYF.

This clonotype was seen a handful of times. The rearrangement uses TRBV29-1 and TRBJ2-1, with D tentatively TRBD1 (6 bases). The V gene's germline CDR1 is SQVTM and CDR2 ANQGSEA. The CDR3 is made up of 14 amino acids. V lost 2 bases, J lost 0 bases, and 8 bases lay in between. This chain's CDR3 is CSVERGSSYNEQFF. CDR3 DNA sequence: TGCAGCGTTGAAAGGGGGAGCTCCTACAATGAGCAGTTCTTC.

This clonotype was detected many times. The J gene is TRBJ1-3, the V gene TRBV4-3, with 7 bases lining up with TRBD1. The CDR3 consists of 19 residues. With V trimmed by 2 bases and J by 0 bases, 13 bases remained unmatched. The germline CDR1 and CDR2 sequences are LGHNA and YSLEER. The CDR3 DNA is TGCGCCAGCAGCCAAACTACTCTGGACAGGCCTCCCTCTGGAAACACCATATATTTT. Its translation: CASSQTTLDRPPSGNTIYF.

V is TRBV2 and J is TRBJ1-1; perhaps TRBD1 as D (5 bases). Deletions cut 8 bases from V and 2 bases from J, with 12 bases between. Germline V CDR1 and CDR2: SNHLY, FYNNEI. There are 13 residues in the CDR3. The CDR3 is CASRTQGNTEAFF. In DNA, the CDR3 is TGTGCCAGCCGCACCCAGGGTAACACTGAAGCTTTCTTT. Supplemented by reference TRBV2 and TRBJ1-1, the full variable domain reads EPEVTQTPSHQVTQMGQEVILRCVPISNHLYFYWYRQILGQKVEFLVSFYNNEISEKSEIFDDQFSVERPDGSNFTLKIRSTKLEDSAMYFCASRTQGNTEAFFGQGTRLTVV.

The V gene is TRBV14, the J gene TRBJ2-3, with D unresolved. V shed 0 bases and J shed 7 bases, with 5 bases lying between them. This CDR3 is built from 12 residues. Germline-derived CDR1 and CDR2 are SGHDN and FVKESK. This chain's CDR3 is CASSQDRNTQYF. As DNA, the CDR3 is TGTGCCAGCAGCCAAGATAGGAATACGCAGTATTTT.

This clonotype was detected many times. The gene calls are TRBV29-1 and TRBJ1-2; no definite D call. Germline CDR1 and CDR2: SQVTM and ANQGSEA. The CDR3 totals 16 residues. V shed 4 bases and J shed 2 bases, with 20 bases lying between them. The CDR3 loop reads CSVVGTGGGLNYGYTF. The CDR3 DNA reads as TGCAGCGTTGTCGGCACGGGAGGAGGGTTAAACTATGGCTACACCTTC.

This clonotype was detected only a few times. The CDR3 DNA sequence: TGTGCCAGCAGCTCCCGGGACAGCTACAATGAGCAGTTCTTC. It is translated as CASSSRDSYNEQFF. V gene TRBV7-9 combines with J gene TRBJ2-1; 7 bases are a match to TRBD1. CDR3 length equals 14 residues. CDR1 is SEHNR and CDR2 is FQNEAQ in the germline V gene (reference sequence). The junction had 3 bases not matched to a gene; V was cut back by 4 bases and J by 3 bases.

The rearrangement uses TRBV20-1 and TRBJ2-1; D is undetermined. V lost 0 bases and J lost 4, with 16 bases in between. The CDR3 extends over 16 amino acids. CDR1 and CDR2 (germline): DFQATT, SNEGSKA (reference sequence). CDR3 bases: TGCAGTGCTAGAGAATTCGGGCCGCGTATGTACAATGAGCAGTTCTTC. Residues: CSAREFGPRMYNEQFF.

This clonotype was observed a handful of times. V is TRBV6-2 or TRBV6-3 and J is TRBJ1-1, with 7 bases identical to TRBD1. V lost 7 bases to trimming and J lost 5 bases; unmatched junction nucleotides: 13. There are 15 residues in the CDR3. Germline CDR1 and CDR2: MNHEY and SVGEGT. The CDR3 is CASITLTGVRTEAFF. In DNA, the CDR3 is TGTGCCAGCATCACTCTAACAGGGGTTCGGACTGAAGCTTTCTTT.

The genes are TRBV29-1 and TRBJ2-3, with D perhaps given as TRBD1 or TRBD2 (5 bases each). V lost 0 bases to trimming and J lost 6 bases, with 13 bases between them. Germline V CDR1 and CDR2: SQVTM, ANQGSEA. The CDR3 length is 14 residues. CDR3 in DNA: TGCAGCGTTGAAGATTGGGACGTTGGGGATACGCAGTATTTT. It yields the protein CSVEDWDVGDTQYF.

The V and J genes are TRBV20-1 and TRBJ2-1; tentative D call: TRBD2 (6 bases). CDR1 is DFQATT and CDR2 is SNEGSKA in the germline V gene (reference sequence). V was pared by 6 bases and J by 7 bases, with 16 bases between. This CDR3 is built from 13 residues. The CDR3 DNA reads TGCAGTGCAGACCGGGACCGGGGGAATGAGCAGTTCTTC. It translates to CSADRDRGNEQFF.

There are many counts of this clonotype. The V gene is TRBV9, the J gene TRBJ2-3; D gene ambiguous. The length of the CDR3 is 17 residues. The V end lost 0 bases, the J end lost 3 bases, and 17 bases lay between the germline ends. The germline V gene has CDR1 SGDLS and CDR2 YYNGEE. In nucleotides, the CDR3 is TGTGCCAGCAGCGTAGATGCCGGGCGGTTTGTGACAGATACGCAGTATTTT. Translated: CASSVDAGRFVTDTQYF. The full variable domain, in which reference TRBV9 and TRBJ2-3 provide the parts outside the CDR3, is DSGVTQTPKHLITATGQRVTLRCSPRSGDLSVYWYQQSLDQGLQFLIQYYNGEERAKGNILERFSAQQFPDLHSELNLSSLELGDSALYFCASSVDAGRFVTDTQYFGPGTRLTVL.

This clonotype was counted ten times or more. The rearrangement joins TRBV4-2 to TRBJ1-1; no clear D. This CDR3 contains 14 residues. Germline CDR1 and CDR2: LGHNA and YNFKEQ. V was pared by 4 bases and J by 1 base, with 10 bases between. CDR3 DNA: TGTGCCAGCAGCCGGTCGCAGGCGAACACTGAAGCTTTCTTT. Its translation is CASSRSQANTEAFF.

The rearrangement joins TRBV5-1 to TRBJ2-7; 7 positions match TRBD1. With V trimmed by 4 bases and J by 0 bases, 4 bases remained unmatched. Germline loops: CDR1 SGHRS, CDR2 YFSETQ. The CDR3 is 14 amino acids. The CDR3 coding sequence is TGCGCCAGCAGCATCCGGGACAGCTCCTACGAGCAGTACTTC. Its protein is CASSIRDSSYEQYF.

V is TRBV20-1 and J is TRBJ2-1; the D is unclear. The germline V gene encodes CDR1 DFQATT and CDR2 SNEGSKA (reference sequence). The CDR3 contains 14 residues. Trimming took off 0 bases at V and 4 bases at J, with 10 bases between the two ends. The CDR3 region is CSARDRVGYNEQFF. CDR3 DNA: TGCAGTGCTAGAGATCGGGTAGGGTACAATGAGCAGTTCTTC.

The CDR3 DNA reads TGTGCCAGCAGTTTTCCCGATCGACAGGGATATGGCTACACCTTC. Translated: CASSFPDRQGYGYTF. This rearrangement joins TRBV28 to TRBJ1-2, with TRBD1 matching over 7 bases. This CDR3 comprises 15 residues. CDR1 MDHEN and CDR2 SYDVKM come from the germline V gene. The junction had 9 bases not matched to a gene; V was cut back by 3 bases and J by 5 bases.

The V call is TRBV5-1, the J call TRBJ2-5, with D perhaps matching TRBD2 (5 bases). The germline CDR1 and CDR2 sequences are SGHRS and YFSETQ. The CDR3 runs to 12 residues. V was clipped by 7 bases and J by 5 bases, with 12 bases between them. The CDR3 DNA sequence: TGCGCCAGCGCCCGAGAGGGTGAGACCCAGTACTTC. Its protein is CASAREGETQYF.

CDR3 DNA sequence: TGCAGTGCTATCACCGCGGGGGGCCAACCCGCGGGCACCGGGGAGCTGTTTTTT. Residues: CSAITAGGQPAGTGELFF. The chain carries TRBV20-1 and TRBJ2-2; 8 nucleotides align to TRBD2. V lost 4 bases, J lost 4 bases, and 17 bases stayed unmatched. The CDR3 spans 18 residues. Germline assignment: CDR1 DFQATT and CDR2 SNEGSKA (reference sequence).

In the case of this clonotype: Being one base from a much bigger clone, this may be a read error. The chain uses TRBV12-3 or TRBV12-4 and TRBJ1-1; TRBD1 matches 7 bases. This CDR3 has 14 amino acids. J lost 1 base, V lost 6 bases, and 5 bases had no gene match. The CDR3 DNA reads as TGTGCCAGCAGCCCCGACAGGGCGAACACTGAAGCTTTCTTT. This codes for CASSPDRANTEAFF.

This clonotype came up many times. The chain employs TRBV7-2 and TRBJ2-3, with D unclear. V dropped 6 bases and J dropped 2 bases, with 6 bases sitting between them. Germline V CDR1 and CDR2: SGHTA, FQGNSA. CDR3 size: 12 residues. The CDR3, as DNA: TGTGCCAGCAGGCAGTACACAGATACGCAGTATTTT. This translates into CASRQYTDTQYF.

This clonotype was seen a handful of times. The chain carries TRBV6-5 and TRBJ1-2, with 7 bases that match TRBD1. This CDR3 contains 14 residues. Losses at the gene ends were 5 bases for V and 4 bases for J; bases not matched to a gene: 7. The V gene's germline CDR1 is MNHEY and CDR2 SVGAGI. Written as DNA, the CDR3 is TGTGCCAGCAGTACCCAGGGGGGACTCTATGGCTACACCTTC. It is translated as CASSTQGGLYGYTF.